The 25 T cell receptor beta chains given below trace back to one sample, sequenced in a study of T cell responses to AZD1222 COVID-19 vaccine. Generated by immunoSEQ multiplex PCR, the TCRdb table keeps only in-frame clones and is missing some. The sample comprises 150,000 to 200,000 clones, about nine tenths of which are singletons, and 2.5% to 3% rests with the top ten. The sample here was peripheral blood, taken on day 0 of AZD1222 vaccination. The receptors come from an adult in good health.

The rearrangement joins TRBV21-1 to TRBJ2-7. TRBV21-1 is a pseudogene segment. The length of the CDR3 is 15 residues. The CDR3 loop reads CASSKNGDRVSEQYF. The CDR3, as DNA: TGTGCCAGCAGCAAAAATGGGGACCGCGTGTCCGAGCAGTACTTC.

This chain connects TRBV2 to TRBJ1-6, with D unresolved. The V gene's germline CDR1 is SNHLY and CDR2 FYNNEI. V gave up 3 bases and J gave up 6 bases, with 15 bases separating them. CDR3 length: 16 residues. The CDR3 reads CASSEKGRLSNSPLHF. The CDR3, as DNA: TGTGCCAGCAGTGAGAAGGGCAGGCTGAGTAATTCACCCCTCCACTTT.

The chain uses TRBV11-3 and TRBJ1-6, with D tentatively TRBD1 (5 bases). The germline V gene encodes CDR1 SGHNT and CDR2 YENEEA. V dropped 7 bases and J dropped 10 bases, with 20 bases sitting between them. The CDR3 has 15 residues. The CDR3 DNA sequence: TGTGCCAGCACCCCGGGGGTCGGCGGTGGATCACCCCTCCACTTT. Its translation is CASTPGVGGGSPLHF.

V gene TRBV28 combines with J gene TRBJ2-2; 8 bases line up with TRBD2. J lost 4 bases, V lost 2 bases, and 3 bases had no gene match. Germline CDR1 reads MDHEN; CDR2 reads SYDVKM. The CDR3 contains 15 residues. The DNA for the CDR3 is TGTGCCAGCAGTTTAAGCGGGAGTGGCACCGGGGAGCTGTTTTTT. Its protein is CASSLSGSGTGELFF.

This clone was seen more than once but under ten times. The J gene is TRBJ2-3, the V gene TRBV6-5, with D unclear. Trimming took off 6 bases at V and 8 bases at J, with 12 bases between the two ends. CDR3 length: 12 amino acids. Germline CDR1 reads MNHEY; CDR2 reads SVGAGI. The CDR3 spells CASSSLSATQYF. DNA of the CDR3: TGTGCCAGCAGCTCGCTAAGTGCTACGCAGTATTTT.

The chain couples TRBV5-5 to TRBJ1-2; no reliable D call. In germline, CDR1 is SGHKS, CDR2 YYEKEE (reference sequence). Trimming removed 1 base from V and 5 bases from J, with 24 bases in between. This CDR3 spans 18 amino acids. The CDR3 DNA is TGTGCCAGCAGCTTGTGGTGGGATCAACAGAAGAGCCCTTATGGCTACACCTTC. This codes for CASSLWWDQQKSPYGYTF.

The CDR3 reads CASSEAVRGADEKLFF. The CDR3 DNA reads TGTGCCAGCAGTGAAGCGGTTCGGGGGGCGGATGAAAAACTGTTTTTT. The chain links TRBV6-1 to TRBJ1-4; possible D gene TRBD1, 6 bases. V lost 0 bases and J lost 6, with 14 bases in between. Per germline, CDR1 MNHNS and CDR2 SASEGT. The CDR3 extends over 16 amino acids.

The chain has TRBV7-3 and TRBJ2-7; D is possibly TRBD1 (5 bases). This CDR3 comprises 15 residues. Germline CDR1 and CDR2: SGHTA and FQGTGA. Trimming pared 1 base from V and 7 bases from J, leaving 17 bases between. The CDR3 coding sequence is TGTGCCAGCAGCTTAAGGGATGGCAGGGTAAATGAGCAGTACTTC. This sequence encodes CASSLRDGRVNEQYF.

The V call is TRBV5-6, the J call TRBJ2-1; TRBD2 agrees at 8 bases. This CDR3 spans 15 amino acids. V lost 5 bases and J lost 6; bases outside the gene matches: 10. CDR1 is SGHDT and CDR2 is YYEEEE in the germline V gene. The CDR3 protein is CASSYYPGGSNEQFF. DNA for the CDR3: TGTGCCAGCAGTTATTATCCGGGAGGGTCCAATGAGCAGTTCTTC.

CDR3: CASSYGGRGPTDTQYF. The CDR3 DNA reads TGTGCCAGCAGTTACGGGGGCAGGGGGCCCACAGATACGCAGTATTTT. The chain links TRBV6-5 to TRBJ2-3; TRBD1 matches at 8 bases. The CDR3 has 16 amino acids. Germline CDR1 reads MNHEY; CDR2 reads SVGAGI. Losses at the gene ends were 2 bases for V and 2 bases for J; bases not matched to a gene: 6.

The chain carries TRBV27 and TRBJ1-3, with D possibly being TRBD1 (6 bases). The CDR3 is 14 residues long. Germline assignment: CDR1 MNHEY and CDR2 SMNVEV (reference sequence). V was cut by 5 bases and J by 1 base, with 9 bases left in between. This CDR3 reads CASSPDRSGNTIYF. As DNA, the CDR3 is TGTGCCAGCAGTCCGGACAGATCTGGAAACACCATATATTTT.

The chain uses TRBV27 and TRBJ1-1, with a weak D call TRBD1 (5 bases). CDR3 length: 18 residues. Germline V gene lookup returns CDR1 MNHEY and CDR2 SMNVEV (reference sequence). V lost 4 bases and J lost 1, with 22 bases in between. For the CDR3, the DNA is TGTGCCAGCAGTTCCACCTCTTTTTTGGGGAGGGGGAACACTGAAGCTTTCTTT. It translates to CASSSTSFLGRGNTEAFF.

The V and J genes are TRBV7-2 and TRBJ2-5; TRBD2 agrees at 8 bases. The germline V gene has CDR1 SGHTA and CDR2 FQGNSA. This CDR3 has 15 residues. V dropped 1 base and J dropped 7; count of bases not matched to a gene: 8. The CDR3 DNA follows: TGTGCCAGCAGCTTAGGTAGCGGGGCCCCAGGGACCCAGTACTTC. Translating it yields CASSLGSGAPGTQYF.

The rearrangement uses TRBV5-6 and TRBJ2-3; 9 bases fit TRBD1. CDR3 size: 13 residues. Looked up from germline, CDR1 is SGHDT and CDR2 is YYEEEE. The V gene end was trimmed by 10 bases and the J gene end by 3 bases; junction bases not matched to a gene: 6. DNA of the CDR3: TGTGCCGCCTCCGGGACAGGGACAGATACGCAGTATTTT. Protein: CAASGTGTDTQYF.

This clone was observed a few times. The V call is TRBV2, the J call TRBJ2-2; TRBD1 might be the D (6 bases). Per the germline V gene, CDR1 is SNHLY and CDR2 is FYNNEI. V dropped 6 bases and J dropped 6 bases, with 11 bases sitting between them. There are 13 residues in the CDR3. The CDR3 here is CASRQGWAGELFF. For the CDR3, the DNA is TGTGCCAGCAGACAGGGTTGGGCCGGGGAGCTGTTTTTT.

The chain carries TRBV29-1 and TRBJ1-2; 7 bases agree with TRBD1. The CDR3 has 12 residues. CDR1 SQVTM and CDR2 ANQGSEA come from the germline V gene. After removal of 7 bases from V and 0 bases from J, the junction contained 2 bases not matched to a gene. The CDR3 bases are TGCAGCGGGGGACAGACTAACTATGGCTACACCTTC. It specifies CSGGQTNYGYTF.

This clone was detected only once. This chain joins TRBV28 and TRBJ2-7; D perhaps matches TRBD1 (6 bases). Looked up from germline, CDR1 is MDHEN and CDR2 is SYDVKM. This CDR3 has 14 residues. V was trimmed by 1 base and J by 1 base, leaving 8 bases between them. CDR3 loop: CASSLSGQSYEQYF. In nucleotides, the CDR3 is TGTGCCAGCAGTTTATCCGGACAGTCCTACGAGCAGTACTTC.

Regarding this clone: Other DNA sequences of this sample code for an identical CDR3. This chain joins TRBV5-1 and TRBJ2-7; the match to TRBD2 covers 12 bases. V was clipped by 0 bases and J by 4 bases; unmatched bases: 5. The CDR3 extends over 16 amino acids. The germline V gene has CDR1 SGHRS and CDR2 YFSETQ. CDR3 in amino acids: CASSLAASGRGYEQYF. The CDR3, as DNA: TGCGCCAGCAGCTTGGCGGCTAGCGGGAGGGGGTACGAGCAGTACTTC.

The chain carries TRBV29-1 and TRBJ2-7; TRBD1 might be the D (6 bases). Germline V gene lookup returns CDR1 SQVTM and CDR2 ANQGSEA. The CDR3 covers 15 residues. Deletions cut 4 bases from V and 0 bases from J, with 16 bases between. The CDR3 sequence: CSVAFWGQSSYEQYF. CDR3 coding DNA: TGCAGCGTTGCGTTTTGGGGGCAAAGCTCCTACGAGCAGTACTTC.

This sequence joins TRBV15 and TRBJ1-1; 10 bases fit TRBD1. The CDR3 runs 14 residues. Germline trimming cut 0 bases from V and 11 bases from J; bases unmatched to any gene: 6. In germline, CDR1 is LNHNV, CDR2 YYDKDF (reference sequence). The CDR3 DNA is TGTGCCACCAGCAGAGATTCTGGACAGGGGGTCGCTTTCTTT. Protein: CATSRDSGQGVAFF.

The V call is TRBV5-4, the J call TRBJ1-2; 8 bases match TRBD1. Germline CDR1 is SGHNT and CDR2 is YYREEE (reference sequence). V was pared by 4 bases and J by 6 bases, with 11 bases of the junction left unmatched. The CDR3 length is 15 residues. CDR3 protein: CASSGGQGVSDGYTF. The CDR3 DNA follows: TGTGCCAGCAGCGGTGGACAGGGTGTGAGCGATGGCTACACCTTC.

The chain has TRBV6-2 or TRBV6-3 and TRBJ2-1; a weak D match, TRBD2 (5 bases). This CDR3 region has 14 residues. Deletions cut 3 bases from V and 10 bases from J, with 16 bases between. CDR1 is MNHEY, CDR2 SVGEGT, per germline. CDR3 nucleotides: TGTGCCAGCAGTTATTTAACCCCTAGCCTGGAGCAGTTCTTC. This codes for CASSYLTPSLEQFF.

The chain is built from TRBV18 and TRBJ2-7, with 8 bases lining up with TRBD1. Trimming cost V 6 bases and J 5 bases; bases outside gene matches: 6. The CDR3 is 13 amino acids. Germline V gene data show CDR1 as KGHSH and CDR2 as LQKENI. The CDR3 protein is CASSPGQGNEQYF. CDR3 bases: TGTGCCAGCTCCCCCGGACAGGGTAACGAGCAGTACTTC.

This clone came up once. This chain links TRBV21-1 with TRBJ1-1; the table calls TRBD1, which could not be checked here. TRBV21-1 is annotated as a pseudogene. The CDR3 loop spans 14 amino acids. Here the CDR3 reads CASTPGTGNTEAFF. As DNA, the CDR3 is TGTGCCAGCACCCCCGGAACAGGGAACACTGAAGCTTTCTTT.

V is TRBV6-5 and J is TRBJ2-3; a possible D gene is TRBD2 (5 bases). Germline assignment: CDR1 MNHEY and CDR2 SVGAGI. The V end was cut by 10 bases, the J end by 2 bases, with 16 bases between. The CDR3 runs to 14 residues. The CDR3 sequence: CATHLGSYTDTQYF. CDR3 in DNA: TGTGCCACTCACCTTGGGAGCTACACAGATACGCAGTATTTT.